This TCR beta chain was found in a study of T cells expressing NK-cell markers. The wider study: Sorted CD3+CD56-NKG2C+, CD3+CD56+NKG2C+ and CD3+CD56+NKG2C- T cells supplied the TCR beta repertoires.

UMIs accompanied the 5'RACE template switching by which TCR beta cDNA was made. Reprocessing the 5' RACE reads, TCRdb reports a single entry for every CDR3 protein and omits DNA. The sample totals about 150,000 distinct CDR3 sequences. About this clonotype: What it recognizes is unknown.

CDR1 and CDR2 (germline): KGHSH, LQKENI. The CDR3 runs to 16 residues. General study points: It is unclear if expanded NKG2C-expressing clones target HCMV antigens.

The chain couples TRBV18 to TRBJ2-1; the TCRdb call, TRBD2, lacks DNA for checking. The TCR comes from a woman in her fifties or sixties in good health. What was sequenced was blood T cells: a sorted CD56 or NKG2C T cell subset, CD4+ or CD8+ T cells, or bulk PBMC T cells (not recorded which). CDR3: CASSPPASGYYNEQFF.